This T cell receptor (beta chain) is drawn from a study of tumor-infiltrating lymphocytes in primary liver carcinoma. Alongside blood RNA obtained from unsorted whole blood, germline DNA was also extracted. V lost 6 bases, J lost 9 bases, and 18 bases lay in between. Germline CDR1 and CDR2: SGHAT and FQNNGV. The CDR3 is 13 amino acids. From roughly 0.45 ug total RNA, TCR beta cDNA was generated with a primer in the constant region. TCR beta libraries came from three nested multiplex PCR rounds using slightly modified ARM-PCR. Both of the initial two PCR rounds ran for roughly 11 cycles and employed TRBV1-TRBV30 forward primers alongside a C-beta reverse primer. TCRdb called the multiplex PCR reads again in MiXCR, with one record for every CDR3 protein. The top ten clones hold about 18% of a sample with fewer than 400,000 distinct CDR3 sequences, roughly 60% of them seen once.

This rearrangement joins TRBV11-2 to TRBJ2-7; no definite D call. The clonotype comes from a woman aged 30 to 39 with primary liver carcinoma and hepatitis B virus infection. Sequenced sample: peripheral blood. The CDR3 coding sequence is TGTGCCAGCAGTTTAAGTGGGGATTATCGGCAGTACTTC. Translating it yields CASSLSGDYRQYF.